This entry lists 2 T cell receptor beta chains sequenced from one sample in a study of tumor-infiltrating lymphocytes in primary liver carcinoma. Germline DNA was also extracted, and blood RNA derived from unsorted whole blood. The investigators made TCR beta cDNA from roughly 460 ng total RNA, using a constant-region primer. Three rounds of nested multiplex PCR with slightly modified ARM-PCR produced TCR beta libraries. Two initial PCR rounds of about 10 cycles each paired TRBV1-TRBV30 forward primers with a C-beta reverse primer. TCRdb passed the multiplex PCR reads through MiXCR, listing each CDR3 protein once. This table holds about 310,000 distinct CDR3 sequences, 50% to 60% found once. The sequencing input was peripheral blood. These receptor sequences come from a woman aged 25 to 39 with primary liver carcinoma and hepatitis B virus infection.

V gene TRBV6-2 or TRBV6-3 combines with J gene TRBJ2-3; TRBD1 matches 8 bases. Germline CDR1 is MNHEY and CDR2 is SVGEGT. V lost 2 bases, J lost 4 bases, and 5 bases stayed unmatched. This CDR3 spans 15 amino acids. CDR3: CASSYVGQGPDTQYF. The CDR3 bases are TGTGCCAGCAGTTACGTAGGACAGGGACCAGATACGCAGTATTTT.

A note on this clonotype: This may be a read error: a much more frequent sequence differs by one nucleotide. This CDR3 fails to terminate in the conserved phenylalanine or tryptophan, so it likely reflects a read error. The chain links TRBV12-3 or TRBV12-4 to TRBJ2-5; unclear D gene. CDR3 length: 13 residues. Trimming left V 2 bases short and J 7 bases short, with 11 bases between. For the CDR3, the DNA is TGTGCCAGCAGTTTAAGGTCTAGTGGGACCCAGTACTCC. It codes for CASSLRSSGTQYS.